These T cell receptor beta chains were read from a single sample in a study of T cells in Graves' hyperthyroidism and ophthalmopathy. TCRdb recomputed calls from the multiplex PCR reads with MiXCR, one row per CDR3 protein. The sample records approximately 560,000 distinct CDR3 sequences, roughly 46% being singletons. Sequencing was carried out using peripheral blood or thyroid tissue (not recorded which). The receptors were gathered from a woman under 30 with Graves' hyperthyroidism. The CDR3 runs from the conserved cysteine through the conserved F or W. D genes are given only for firm matches. Size values are once, few and many counts, or a class for expanded clones, and some rows have none.

d_call: -
clone_size: -
v_call: TRBV29-1
j_call: TRBJ1-2
cdr3_nt: TGCAGCGTTGAAGAGGGTAGCTATGGCTACACCTTC
cdr3_aa: CSVEEGSYGYTF

d_call: TRBD2
clone_size: -
v_call: TRBV25-1
j_call: TRBJ2-7
cdr3_nt: TGTGCCAGCAGTGAAGGGCTGGCGGGAGACCACGAGCAGTACTTC
cdr3_aa: CASSEGLAGDHEQYF

d_call: -
clone_size: few
v_call: TRBV2
j_call: TRBJ2-5
cdr3_nt: TGTGCCAGCAGTTCCTGGGACGGACAAGAGACCCAGTACTTC
cdr3_aa: CASSSWDGQETQYF

d_call: -
clone_size: once
v_call: TRBV14
j_call: TRBJ2-7
cdr3_nt: TGTGCCAGCAGCCACCTAGAGTTCCCTCCCGAGCAGTACTTC
cdr3_aa: CASSHLEFPPEQYF

d_call: -
clone_size: -
v_call: TRBV10-3
j_call: TRBJ2-7
cdr3_nt: TGTGCCATCAGTGCCAGCGGTAGCTCCTACGAGCAGTACTTC
cdr3_aa: CAISASGSSYEQYF

d_call: -
clone_size: -
v_call: TRBV19
j_call: TRBJ2-2
cdr3_nt: TGTGCCAGCAGATATCTAGCGATCGCCGGGGAGCTGTTTTTT
cdr3_aa: CASRYLAIAGELFF

d_call: -
clone_size: many
v_call: TRBV7-9
j_call: TRBJ2-7
cdr3_nt: TGTGCCAGCAGCTTTGGACGGAACTACGAGCAGTACTTC
cdr3_aa: CASSFGRNYEQYF

d_call: TRBD1
clone_size: few
v_call: TRBV12-3/TRBV12-4
j_call: TRBJ2-7
cdr3_nt: TGTGCCAGCGGCAGTTTATGGGACAGGAAAGGCGAGCAGTACTTC
cdr3_aa: CASGSLWDRKGEQYF

d_call: -
clone_size: -
v_call: TRBV7-3
j_call: TRBJ1-2
cdr3_nt: TGTGCCAGCAGCTCAGACGGAGCTAACTATGGCTACACCTTC
cdr3_aa: CASSSDGANYGYTF

d_call: TRBD1
clone_size: many
v_call: TRBV19
j_call: TRBJ1-2
cdr3_nt: TGTGCCAGTAGTTGGCCGGGACAGGGATATGGCTACACCTTC
cdr3_aa: CASSWPGQGYGYTF

d_call: -
clone_size: -
v_call: TRBV20-1
j_call: TRBJ2-5
cdr3_nt: TGCAGTGCTACCCGGGACTTGGGGACCCAGTACTTC
cdr3_aa: CSATRDLGTQYF

d_call: -
clone_size: many
v_call: TRBV10-3
j_call: TRBJ1-1
cdr3_nt: TGTGCCATCAAGGAGAACACTGAAGCTTTCTTT
cdr3_aa: CAIKENTEAFF

d_call: -
clone_size: many
v_call: TRBV7-9
j_call: TRBJ2-5
cdr3_nt: TGTGCCAGCATCCAGGGGGGGACCCAGTACTTC
cdr3_aa: CASIQGGTQYF

d_call: TRBD2
clone_size: -
v_call: TRBV2
j_call: TRBJ2-7
cdr3_nt: TGTGCCAGCAGCCAAGACCCAGCGGGAAGCTTGTACGAGCAGTACTTC
cdr3_aa: CASSQDPAGSLYEQYF

d_call: -
clone_size: few
v_call: TRBV7-2
j_call: TRBJ2-7
cdr3_nt: TGTGCCAGCAGCTTATTCGGGGTCGGGAGCTCCTACGAGCAGTACTTC
cdr3_aa: CASSLFGVGSSYEQYF

d_call: -
clone_size: -
v_call: TRBV19
j_call: TRBJ1-2
cdr3_nt: TGTGCCAGTAGAGGACCTGGGAACTATGGCTACACCTTC
cdr3_aa: CASRGPGNYGYTF

d_call: -
clone_size: -
v_call: TRBV12-3/TRBV12-4
j_call: TRBJ2-5
cdr3_nt: TGTGCCAGCAGTCCCCGGGACTCTTCTCAAGAGACCCAGTACTTC
cdr3_aa: CASSPRDSSQETQYF

d_call: TRBD1
clone_size: few
v_call: TRBV7-2
j_call: TRBJ1-2
cdr3_nt: TGTGCCAGCAGCCAAGACTTTGGACAGGGGGGCTACACCTTC
cdr3_aa: CASSQDFGQGGYTF

d_call: -
clone_size: many
v_call: TRBV29-1
j_call: TRBJ1-6
cdr3_nt: TGCAGCGTTCGACAGGAGGCTTATTCACCCCTCCACTTT
cdr3_aa: CSVRQEAYSPLHF

d_call: -
clone_size: -
v_call: TRBV4-3
j_call: TRBJ1-4
cdr3_nt: TGCGCCAGCAGCCAAGATTTGGGGATGGATGAAAAACTGTTTTTT
cdr3_aa: CASSQDLGMDEKLFF

d_call: -
clone_size: -
v_call: TRBV11-2
j_call: TRBJ1-2
cdr3_nt: TGTGCCAGCAGTCGAGGACACTTGAACTATGGCTACACCTTC
cdr3_aa: CASSRGHLNYGYTF

d_call: TRBD1
clone_size: -
v_call: TRBV19
j_call: TRBJ1-5
cdr3_nt: TGTGCCAGTAGTAGGGGACAGGTCTACAATCAGCCCCAGCATTTT
cdr3_aa: CASSRGQVYNQPQHF

d_call: TRBD1
clone_size: -
v_call: TRBV10-3
j_call: TRBJ1-1
cdr3_nt: TGTGCCATCAGTGGGACCGGGACAGGCACTGAAGCTTTCTTT
cdr3_aa: CAISGTGTGTEAFF

d_call: -
clone_size: few
v_call: TRBV2
j_call: TRBJ1-1
cdr3_nt: TGTGCCAGCAGGGAGGGACCCTTTCAGAACACTGAAGCTTTCTTT
cdr3_aa: CASREGPFQNTEAFF

d_call: -
clone_size: few
v_call: TRBV29-1
j_call: TRBJ1-2
cdr3_nt: TGCAGCGTGGTGATTGGATATGGCTACACCTTC
cdr3_aa: CSVVIGYGYTF

d_call: -
clone_size: many
v_call: TRBV29-1
j_call: TRBJ1-5
cdr3_nt: TGCAGCGTTCGTTTAGGGGCAGGGCAGCCCCAGCATTTT
cdr3_aa: CSVRLGAGQPQHF

d_call: -
clone_size: many
v_call: TRBV7-8
j_call: TRBJ1-3
cdr3_nt: TGTGCCAGCAGCTTAGGGACAAACACCATATATTTT
cdr3_aa: CASSLGTNTIYF

d_call: TRBD1
clone_size: once
v_call: TRBV29-1
j_call: TRBJ1-4
cdr3_nt: TGCAGCGTTGACACCGGGACAGTGGGGAAACTGTTTTTT
cdr3_aa: CSVDTGTVGKLFF

d_call: TRBD1
clone_size: -
v_call: TRBV29-1
j_call: TRBJ2-5
cdr3_nt: TGCAGCGTTGACAGGGGACAGGGGCAAGGGGAGACCCAGTACTTC
cdr3_aa: CSVDRGQGQGETQYF

d_call: TRBD2
clone_size: many
v_call: TRBV24-1
j_call: TRBJ2-7
cdr3_nt: TGTGCCACCAGTGATTCCGGGACTAGCGGGACTTACGAGCAGTACTTC
cdr3_aa: CATSDSGTSGTYEQYF

d_call: -
clone_size: many
v_call: TRBV25-1
j_call: TRBJ2-5
cdr3_nt: TGTGCCAGCAGTGATAAAGGGACCTATTACAAGCAAGAGACCCAGTACTTC
cdr3_aa: CASSDKGTYYKQETQYF

d_call: -
clone_size: few
v_call: TRBV7-8
j_call: TRBJ1-2
cdr3_nt: TGTGCCAGCAACCCCTACAGAGAGGCGCGTGGAGATGGCTACACCTTC
cdr3_aa: CASNPYREARGDGYTF

d_call: -
clone_size: few
v_call: TRBV7-2
j_call: TRBJ1-2
cdr3_nt: TGTGCCAGCAGCACCCCGGAGGGGATTGGCTACACCTTC
cdr3_aa: CASSTPEGIGYTF

d_call: -
clone_size: -
v_call: TRBV29-1
j_call: TRBJ2-7
cdr3_nt: TGCAGCGTTGATTGGGGAGGAGGTGGCTACGAGCAGTACTTC
cdr3_aa: CSVDWGGGGYEQYF

d_call: -
clone_size: few
v_call: TRBV7-2
j_call: TRBJ2-7
cdr3_nt: TGTGCCAGCAGCTTAGAGATGAGGGCCTACGAGCAGTACTTC
cdr3_aa: CASSLEMRAYEQYF

d_call: TRBD1
clone_size: many
v_call: TRBV29-1
j_call: TRBJ2-7
cdr3_nt: TGCAGCGTTGCGGGGACAGGGAGGGCCGAGCAGTACTTC
cdr3_aa: CSVAGTGRAEQYF

d_call: -
clone_size: many
v_call: TRBV2
j_call: TRBJ2-2
cdr3_nt: TGTGCCAGCAGCCGTGGGAACACCGGGGAGCTGTTTTTT
cdr3_aa: CASSRGNTGELFF

d_call: -
clone_size: many
v_call: TRBV2
j_call: TRBJ1-4
cdr3_nt: TGTGCCAGCGTCTCACTCACAGGGAGTTCGAGCGAAAAACTGTTTTTT
cdr3_aa: CASVSLTGSSSEKLFF

d_call: -
clone_size: -
v_call: TRBV4-1
j_call: TRBJ1-5
cdr3_nt: TGCGCCAGCAGCCACAGGGGCGACAATCAGCCCCAGCATTTT
cdr3_aa: CASSHRGDNQPQHF

d_call: -
clone_size: many
v_call: TRBV7-4
j_call: TRBJ1-5
cdr3_nt: TGTGCCAGCAGCCAAGCCGGTCAGCCCCAGCATTTT
cdr3_aa: CASSQAGQPQHF

d_call: -
clone_size: -
v_call: TRBV15
j_call: TRBJ2-2
cdr3_nt: TGTGCCACCAGCAGAGAGATCAGGGTGAACACCGGGGAGCTGTTTTTT
cdr3_aa: CATSREIRVNTGELFF

d_call: TRBD1
clone_size: many
v_call: TRBV10-3
j_call: TRBJ1-5
cdr3_nt: TGTGCCAGCGGACAGGACAATCAGCCCCAGCATTTT
cdr3_aa: CASGQDNQPQHF

d_call: -
clone_size: -
v_call: TRBV28
j_call: TRBJ1-4
cdr3_nt: TGTGCCAGCCGTGTGGGGGGGGACCATAATGAAAAACTGTTTTTT
cdr3_aa: CASRVGGDHNEKLFF

d_call: -
clone_size: -
v_call: TRBV19
j_call: TRBJ2-7
cdr3_nt: TGTGCCAGTAGTATAGTCGGGCGTAGCGGCTACGAGCAGTACTTC
cdr3_aa: CASSIVGRSGYEQYF

d_call: -
clone_size: many
v_call: TRBV7-8
j_call: TRBJ1-6
cdr3_nt: TGTGCCAGCAGCCGACCGGGACGAAATTCACCCCTCCACTTT
cdr3_aa: CASSRPGRNSPLHF

d_call: TRBD2
clone_size: -
v_call: TRBV5-4
j_call: TRBJ2-7
cdr3_nt: TGTGCCAGCAGCTGGGGGTGGACTAGGATTTCCTACGAGCAGTACTTC
cdr3_aa: CASSWGWTRISYEQYF

d_call: TRBD2
clone_size: -
v_call: TRBV5-1
j_call: TRBJ2-5
cdr3_nt: TGCGCCAGCAGCCCATCGGGACTAGCGGGAGGGCTGGAGATCCAGTACTTC
cdr3_aa: CASSPSGLAGGLEIQYF

d_call: -
clone_size: few
v_call: TRBV2
j_call: TRBJ1-1
cdr3_nt: TGTGCCAGCAGTGCTAGGGGGTTGGCTGAAGCTTTCTTT
cdr3_aa: CASSARGLAEAFF

d_call: TRBD1
clone_size: once
v_call: TRBV2
j_call: TRBJ1-6
cdr3_nt: TGTGCCAGCACAGGGGGCGGAAATTCACCCCTCCACTTT
cdr3_aa: CASTGGGNSPLHF

d_call: -
clone_size: -
v_call: TRBV7-4
j_call: TRBJ2-7
cdr3_nt: TGCGCCAGCAGCACCCGGCCGGGGTTAAACGGCGAGCAGTACTTC
cdr3_aa: CASSTRPGLNGEQYF